A selection of T cell receptor beta chains follows, all from one sample in a study of T cell changes during pregnancy in multiple sclerosis. Profiled with immunoSEQ multiplex PCR; TCRdb holds only in-frame clones, not every one. The table has tens of thousands of clones, approximately 92% seen once; the top ten hold roughly 2.1%. The sequencing used peripheral blood, collected in the second trimester of pregnancy. Receptors originate from a female donor with multiple sclerosis, enrolled in a pregnancy study. CDR3s include the opening cysteine and the closing phenylalanine or tryptophan. A D gene is named only where the DNA matches it firmly. Some rows have no size entry. The others give once, few or many, or a class for an expanded clone.

v_gene	d_gene	j_gene	abundance	CDR3aa	CDR3nt
TRBV7-3	-	TRBJ2-1	-	CASSRDGQTYNEQFF	TGTGCCAGCAGCCGAGATGGACAAACCTACAATGAGCAGTTCTTC
TRBV28	-	TRBJ1-1	-	CAGGIEGATEAFF	TGTGCCGGAGGAATTGAGGGCGCCACTGAAGCTTTCTTT
TRBV7-9	-	TRBJ1-2	-	CASSRPRTEANYGYTF	TGTGCCAGCAGCAGACCCAGGACAGAAGCTAACTATGGCTACACCTTC
TRBV10-3	TRBD1	TRBJ2-2	-	CAISGTGGTGELFF	TGTGCCATCAGTGGGACAGGGGGCACCGGGGAGCTGTTTTTT
TRBV10-3	TRBD1	TRBJ2-2	-	CAIALGQGMSGELFF	TGTGCCATAGCCTTGGGACAGGGGATGTCCGGGGAGCTGTTTTTT
TRBV6-4	-	TRBJ2-1	few	CASSDSASTEQFF	TGTGCCAGCAGTGACTCAGCAAGCACCGAGCAGTTCTTC
TRBV5-8	-	TRBJ2-7	-	CASRIIGGYEQYF	TGTGCCAGCAGGATCATAGGGGGCTACGAGCAGTACTTC
TRBV7-8	-	TRBJ2-2	-	CASITRGGQLETGELFF	TGTGCCAGCATCACTAGGGGGGGGCAGTTGGAAACCGGGGAGCTGTTTTTT
TRBV19	-	TRBJ1-2	-	CASSATRVGGYTF	TGTGCCAGTAGTGCCACCAGGGTTGGAGGCTACACCTTC
TRBV9	TRBD1	TRBJ1-5	-	CASSPGQGRDQPQHF	TGTGCCAGCAGCCCCGGACAGGGAAGAGATCAGCCCCAGCATTTT
TRBV6-1	TRBD1	TRBJ1-4	-	CAVRITGGNEKLFF	TGTGCCGTCCGGATTACAGGGGGGAATGAAAAACTGTTTTTT
TRBV2	-	TRBJ2-1	-	CASSGVRGNYNEQFF	TGTGCCAGCAGTGGTGTTCGGGGGAACTACAATGAGCAGTTCTTC
TRBV6-4	TRBD2	TRBJ2-3	-	CASSELAGGDTQYF	TGTGCCAGCAGTGAACTAGCGGGGGGTGATACGCAGTATTTT
TRBV29-1	TRBD1	TRBJ2-1	-	CSVSRLGQGSNEQFF	TGCAGCGTTTCACGGCTGGGACAGGGGAGCAATGAGCAGTTCTTC
TRBV9	-	TRBJ1-6	-	CASSVRTENSPLHF	TGTGCCAGCAGCGTAAGGACAGAAAATTCACCCCTCCACTTT
TRBV5-4	TRBD1	TRBJ2-7	-	CASSGRDRGREQYF	TGTGCCAGCAGCGGCCGGGACAGGGGGCGCGAGCAGTACTTC
TRBV25-1	-	TRBJ1-5	-	CATRQGNQPQHF	TGTGCCACCCGACAAGGCAATCAGCCCCAGCATTTT
TRBV11-2	TRBD2	TRBJ2-2	-	CASSLVGLAYTGELFF	TGTGCCAGCAGCTTAGTAGGACTAGCCTACACCGGGGAGCTGTTTTTT
TRBV6-5	-	TRBJ1-2	-	CASSLYRDWGYTF	TGTGCCAGCAGTCTATACAGGGATTGGGGCTACACCTTC
TRBV2	-	TRBJ1-1	-	CASSAGENTEAFF	TGTGCCAGCAGTGCCGGGGAGAACACTGAAGCTTTCTTT
TRBV2	TRBD1	TRBJ1-5	-	CASSERRQGGNQPQHF	TGTGCCAGCAGTGAACGTCGACAGGGAGGAAATCAGCCCCAGCATTTT
TRBV19	-	TRBJ2-3	-	CASSIRADTQYF	TGTGCCAGTAGTATTCGGGCAGATACGCAGTATTTT
TRBV5-8	TRBD1	TRBJ2-3	-	CASSAPGQGTDTQYF	TGTGCCAGCAGCGCCCCGGGACAGGGAACAGATACGCAGTATTTT
TRBV28	TRBD2	TRBJ2-3	-	CASSLAGFSDTQYF	TGTGCCAGCAGTCTAGCGGGATTTTCAGATACGCAGTATTTT
TRBV13	TRBD2	TRBJ2-1	-	CASSLDTSGAYNEQFF	TGTGCCAGCAGCTTGGACACTAGCGGGGCCTACAATGAGCAGTTCTTC
TRBV28	-	TRBJ2-7	-	CASSLGRGEQYF	TGTGCCAGCAGTTTGGGCCGGGGCGAGCAGTACTTC
TRBV7-3	TRBD2	TRBJ2-1	-	CASSGGAGAREQFF	TGTGCCAGCAGCGGGGGAGCGGGAGCCCGGGAGCAGTTCTTC
TRBV10-3	-	TRBJ1-1	-	CAISESPGFTEAFF	TGTGCCATCAGTGAGTCTCCAGGGTTTACTGAAGCTTTCTTT
TRBV6-1	TRBD2	TRBJ2-1	-	CASSAAGTSGGRKKGEQFF	TGTGCCAGCAGTGCAGCCGGGACTAGCGGGGGCCGCAAAAAGGGTGAGCAGTTCTTC
TRBV28	TRBD2	TRBJ2-5	-	CASSYSSGSTETQYF	TGTGCCAGCAGCTACTCTAGCGGGAGTACGGAGACCCAGTACTTC
TRBV9	-	TRBJ2-3	-	CASSVGPVPWTDTQYF	TGTGCCAGCAGCGTAGGGCCCGTCCCCTGGACAGATACGCAGTATTTT
TRBV29-1	TRBD2	TRBJ2-1	-	CSVAGLVNFEQFF	TGCAGCGTTGCGGGACTAGTTAATTTTGAGCAGTTCTTC
TRBV19	-	TRBJ1-1	-	CASSIFGTRTEAFF	TGTGCCAGTAGTATTTTCGGAACGAGGACTGAAGCTTTCTTT
TRBV2	TRBD1	TRBJ1-6	-	CASSDRGIYSPLHF	TGTGCCAGCAGTGACAGGGGGATCTATTCACCCCTCCACTTT
TRBV18	-	TRBJ2-2	-	CASSPQGAGELFF	TGTGCCAGCTCACCACAGGGGGCCGGGGAGCTGTTTTTT
TRBV18	-	TRBJ1-1	-	CASSQRETEAFF	TGTGCCAGCTCACAACGGGAGACTGAAGCTTTCTTT
TRBV2	-	TRBJ2-5	once	CSSPSSNLETQYF	TGTTCGAGCCCGTCCTCCAACCTGGAGACCCAGTACTTC
TRBV5-1	TRBD2	TRBJ2-6	-	CASSLAGASGVSSGANVLTF	TGCGCCAGCAGCTTGGCCGGGGCTAGCGGGGTTTCCTCTGGGGCCAACGTCCTGACTTTC
TRBV5-1	-	TRBJ1-4	-	CASSPSDSGGEKLFF	TGCGCCAGCAGCCCATCGGACTCCGGGGGTGAAAAACTGTTTTTT
TRBV7-9	-	TRBJ1-1	-	CASSLERRNTEAFF	TGTGCCAGCAGCTTAGAGCGTAGAAACACTGAAGCTTTCTTT
TRBV5-1	TRBD2	TRBJ2-5	-	CASRASGYQYF	TGCGCCAGCAGGGCTAGCGGCTACCAGTACTTC
TRBV18	TRBD1	TRBJ2-7	-	CASSPSLDRVKFYEQYF	TGTGCCAGCTCACCATCTTTGGACAGGGTGAAATTCTACGAGCAGTACTTC
TRBV7-8	-	TRBJ1-6	few	CASSLKGSSYNSPLHF	TGTGCCAGCAGCTTAAAAGGGAGCTCCTATAATTCACCCCTCCACTTT
TRBV5-1	-	TRBJ1-2	-	CASSLAPGYGYTF	TGCGCCAGCAGCTTGGCTCCGGGCTATGGCTACACCTTC
TRBV30	-	TRBJ1-1	-	CAWSGPRGTEAFF	TGTGCCTGGAGCGGCCCTCGGGGGACTGAAGCTTTCTTT
TRBV5-1	-	TRBJ1-3	few	CASSRTVGSGNTIYF	TGCGCCAGCAGCCGGACAGTGGGCTCTGGAAACACCATATATTTT
TRBV28	-	TRBJ2-7	-	CASARMDGSSYEQYF	TGTGCCAGCGCGAGGATGGACGGGAGCTCCTACGAGCAGTACTTC
TRBV7-3	TRBD2	TRBJ2-3	-	CASSPIAGGISAQYF	TGTGCCAGCAGCCCGATAGCGGGGGGGATATCTGCGCAGTATTTT
TRBV11-3	TRBD1	TRBJ2-4	-	CASSSRGLGNIQYF	TGTGCCAGCAGCTCCAGGGGGCTGGGGAACATTCAGTACTTC
TRBV6-4	TRBD1	TRBJ1-1	-	CASHRGQMNTEAFF	TGTGCCAGCCACAGGGGGCAAATGAACACTGAAGCTTTCTTT
TRBV5-1	TRBD1	TRBJ1-5	-	CASSPNPTGAGQPQHF	TGCGCCAGCAGCCCCAATCCGACAGGGGCGGGTCAGCCCCAGCATTTT
TRBV9	-	TRBJ2-5	-	CASSVGRRDRREETQYF	TGTGCCAGCAGCGTGGGACGTAGAGACAGACGGGAGGAGACCCAGTACTTC
TRBV6-1	TRBD1	TRBJ1-1	-	CASAGQGGTEAFF	TGTGCCAGCGCAGGACAGGGTGGCACTGAAGCTTTCTTT
TRBV11-2	TRBD1	TRBJ1-1	-	CASSLGQGLTEAFF	TGTGCCAGCAGCTTGGGACAGGGATTGACTGAAGCTTTCTTT
TRBV27	-	TRBJ1-1	-	CASRPGQQNTEAFF	TGTGCCAGCAGACCGGGACAACAGAACACTGAAGCTTTCTTT
TRBV18	-	TRBJ2-7	-	CASSPEDSSYEQYF	TGTGCCAGCTCACCGGAAGACAGCTCCTACGAGCAGTACTTC
TRBV14	TRBD1	TRBJ1-1	-	CASSQLGTGRLNTEAFF	TGTGCCAGCAGCCAACTCGGGACAGGGAGACTGAACACTGAAGCTTTCTTT
TRBV5-1	TRBD2	TRBJ2-3	-	CASSFKRAGGTDTQYF	TGCGCCAGCAGCTTTAAGCGGGCGGGGGGCACAGATACGCAGTATTTT
TRBV5-6	-	TRBJ1-5	-	CASSRQPNQPQHF	TGTGCCAGCAGCAGACAGCCGAATCAGCCCCAGCATTTT